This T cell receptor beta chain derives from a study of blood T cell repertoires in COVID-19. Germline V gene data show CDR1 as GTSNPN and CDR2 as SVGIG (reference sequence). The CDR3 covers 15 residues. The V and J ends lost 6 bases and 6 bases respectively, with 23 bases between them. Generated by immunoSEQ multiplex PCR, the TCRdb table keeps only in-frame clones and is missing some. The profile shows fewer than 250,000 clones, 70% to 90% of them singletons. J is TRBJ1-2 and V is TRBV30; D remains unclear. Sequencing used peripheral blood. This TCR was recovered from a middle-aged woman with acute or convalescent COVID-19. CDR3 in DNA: TGTGCCTGTCTAAAATGGGCCTTCGAAAGGAATGGCTACACCTTC. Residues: CACLKWAFERNGYTF.